This is a list of T cell receptor beta chains from one sample in a study of blood T cell repertoires in COVID-19. The method was immunoSEQ multiplex PCR; TCRdb's version includes in-frame clones alone and lacks a portion of them. The table has some 99,000 clones, over 80% seen once. Material: peripheral blood. These receptors originate from a human donor in a cohort sampled during active COVID-19. Both conserved end residues are part of each CDR3. D genes are given only for firm matches. Rows may omit the clone size; those that give it use once, few, many or a size class.

d_call: .
clone_size: .
j_call: TRBJ1-1
v_call: TRBV4-1
cdr3_aa: CASSQARLTVNTEAFF
cdr3_nt: TGCGCCAGCAGCCAAGCTAGACTGACAGTGAACACTGAAGCTTTCTTT

d_call: .
clone_size: .
j_call: TRBJ2-7
v_call: TRBV18
cdr3_aa: CASSPPAVSSYEQYF
cdr3_nt: TGTGCCAGCTCACCACCCGCCGTTAGCTCCTACGAGCAGTACTTC

d_call: .
clone_size: .
j_call: TRBJ2-7
v_call: TRBV12-3/TRBV12-4
cdr3_aa: CASSLAIEQYF
cdr3_nt: TGTGCCAGCAGTTTAGCTATCGAGCAGTACTTC

d_call: .
clone_size: .
j_call: TRBJ1-4
v_call: TRBV28
cdr3_aa: CATSLRGEIGRLFF
cdr3_nt: TGTGCCACCTCTCTCCGGGGAGAGATAGGAAGACTGTTTTTT

d_call: .
clone_size: few
j_call: TRBJ2-7
v_call: TRBV5-1
cdr3_aa: CASSWGPTGSHYEQYF
cdr3_nt: TGCGCCAGCAGCTGGGGCCCCACAGGGTCCCACTACGAGCAGTACTTC

d_call: .
clone_size: .
j_call: TRBJ2-1
v_call: TRBV14
cdr3_aa: CASSQLGLGEQFF
cdr3_nt: TGTGCCAGCAGCCAATTGGGCTTGGGCGAGCAGTTCTTC

d_call: TRBD1
clone_size: .
j_call: TRBJ2-1
v_call: TRBV6-4
cdr3_aa: CASSLGTGMTYNEQFF
cdr3_nt: TGTGCCAGCAGCCTCGGGACAGGGATGACCTACAATGAGCAGTTCTTC

d_call: TRBD2
clone_size: .
j_call: TRBJ2-5
v_call: TRBV2
cdr3_aa: CASSEEGLAGFETQYF
cdr3_nt: TGTGCCAGCAGCGAGGAAGGACTAGCGGGATTCGAGACCCAGTACTTC

d_call: .
clone_size: .
j_call: TRBJ2-4
v_call: TRBV19
cdr3_aa: CASATGYSKNIQYF
cdr3_nt: TGTGCCAGCGCTACGGGTTACTCCAAAAACATTCAGTACTTC

d_call: .
clone_size: .
j_call: TRBJ2-1
v_call: TRBV10-3
cdr3_aa: CAISTQGSPYNEQFF
cdr3_nt: TGTGCCATCTCAACTCAGGGGAGCCCTTACAATGAGCAGTTCTTC

d_call: TRBD1
clone_size: once
j_call: TRBJ1-5
v_call: TRBV19
cdr3_aa: CASTTDRGDQPQHF
cdr3_nt: TGTGCCAGTACCACGGACAGGGGGGATCAGCCCCAGCATTTT

d_call: .
clone_size: .
j_call: TRBJ2-3
v_call: TRBV3-1/TRBV3-2
cdr3_aa: CASSHILVITDTQYF
cdr3_nt: TGTGCCAGCAGCCACATACTAGTGATCACAGATACGCAGTATTTT

d_call: .
clone_size: .
j_call: TRBJ2-7
v_call: TRBV12-3/TRBV12-4
cdr3_aa: CASSFVRYEQYF
cdr3_nt: TGTGCCAGCAGTTTTGTCCGCTACGAGCAGTACTTC

d_call: .
clone_size: few
j_call: TRBJ1-4
v_call: TRBV19
cdr3_aa: CASSPLRRNNEKLFF
cdr3_nt: TGTGCCAGTAGCCCGCTGAGGAGAAATAATGAAAAACTGTTTTTT

d_call: TRBD1
clone_size: once
j_call: TRBJ2-1
v_call: TRBV6-5
cdr3_aa: CASRPGQGGNEQFF
cdr3_nt: TGTGCCAGCAGACCCGGACAGGGAGGTAATGAGCAGTTCTTC

d_call: TRBD2
clone_size: .
j_call: TRBJ2-1
v_call: TRBV29-1
cdr3_aa: CSVWGGRTNEQFF
cdr3_nt: TGCAGCGTTTGGGGCGGGAGGACAAATGAGCAGTTCTTC

d_call: .
clone_size: .
j_call: TRBJ2-7
v_call: TRBV9
cdr3_aa: CASSVGGLSSSQYF
cdr3_nt: TGTGCCAGCAGCGTAGGAGGGCTAAGCTCATCTCAGTACTTC

d_call: TRBD2
clone_size: .
j_call: TRBJ2-1
v_call: TRBV6-5
cdr3_aa: CASRLAGLVDEQFF
cdr3_nt: TGTGCCAGCAGACTAGCGGGGCTTGTGGATGAGCAGTTCTTC

d_call: .
clone_size: .
j_call: TRBJ2-1
v_call: TRBV5-1
cdr3_aa: CASSVDSYNEQFF
cdr3_nt: TGCGCCAGCAGCGTGGACAGCTACAATGAGCAGTTCTTC

d_call: .
clone_size: .
j_call: TRBJ2-7
v_call: TRBV28
cdr3_aa: CASSLAGRTYEQYF
cdr3_nt: TGTGCCAGCAGTTTAGCCGGGAGAACCTACGAGCAGTACTTC

d_call: TRBD1
clone_size: .
j_call: TRBJ2-1
v_call: TRBV7-8
cdr3_aa: CASSRDRGDDEQFF
cdr3_nt: TGTGCCAGCAGCCGGGACAGGGGTGACGATGAGCAGTTCTTC

d_call: TRBD1
clone_size: .
j_call: TRBJ1-2
v_call: TRBV7-9
cdr3_aa: CASSLVDRAYGYTF
cdr3_nt: TGTGCCAGCAGCTTAGTGGACAGGGCCTATGGCTACACCTTC

d_call: .
clone_size: .
j_call: TRBJ2-7
v_call: TRBV6-2/TRBV6-3
cdr3_aa: CASSSLVPQLEQYF
cdr3_nt: TGTGCCAGCAGCTCACTCGTACCACAGTTGGAGCAGTACTTC

d_call: TRBD1
clone_size: .
j_call: TRBJ1-2
v_call: TRBV19
cdr3_aa: CASSARGQARGYTF
cdr3_nt: TGTGCCAGTAGTGCACGCGGACAGGCTAGGGGCTACACCTTC

d_call: .
clone_size: .
j_call: TRBJ1-2
v_call: TRBV12-3/TRBV12-4
cdr3_aa: CASRPVGLYGYTF
cdr3_nt: TGTGCCAGCAGGCCCGTGGGGCTCTATGGCTACACCTTC

d_call: TRBD1
clone_size: .
j_call: TRBJ1-6
v_call: TRBV6-5
cdr3_aa: CASSPRQGRNSPLHF
cdr3_nt: TGTGCCAGCAGCCCACGACAGGGGCGAAATTCACCCCTCCACTTT

d_call: .
clone_size: .
j_call: TRBJ2-2
v_call: TRBV7-3
cdr3_aa: CASSLTKGTGRNTGELFF
cdr3_nt: TGTGCCAGCAGCTTAACCAAGGGAACAGGGAGGAACACCGGGGAGCTGTTTTTT

d_call: .
clone_size: .
j_call: TRBJ1-1
v_call: TRBV29-1
cdr3_aa: CSAKRDTEAFF
cdr3_nt: TGCAGCGCGAAGCGGGACACTGAAGCTTTCTTT

d_call: TRBD1
clone_size: .
j_call: TRBJ2-7
v_call: TRBV6-2/TRBV6-3
cdr3_aa: CASSWTGYEQYF
cdr3_nt: TGTGCCAGCAGTTGGACAGGGTACGAGCAGTACTTC

d_call: .
clone_size: once
j_call: TRBJ1-2
v_call: TRBV7-2
cdr3_aa: CASSFQGGGTYGYTF
cdr3_nt: TGTGCCAGCAGCTTCCAAGGCGGGGGCACCTATGGCTACACCTTC

d_call: TRBD1
clone_size: once
j_call: TRBJ2-5
v_call: TRBV7-9
cdr3_aa: CASSHLGQGILQETQYF
cdr3_nt: TGTGCCAGCAGTCATCTGGGACAGGGGATACTCCAAGAGACCCAGTACTTC

d_call: TRBD1
clone_size: once
j_call: TRBJ2-7
v_call: TRBV5-6
cdr3_aa: CASSYGTVYEQYF
cdr3_nt: TGTGCCAGCAGTTACGGGACAGTCTACGAGCAGTACTTC

d_call: TRBD2
clone_size: .
j_call: TRBJ2-2
v_call: TRBV6-6
cdr3_aa: CASSYTASGDTGELFF
cdr3_nt: TGTGCCAGCAGTTACACGGCTAGCGGGGATACCGGGGAGCTGTTTTTT

d_call: TRBD2
clone_size: .
j_call: TRBJ2-1
v_call: TRBV4-1
cdr3_aa: CASSPSGRGGFNEQFF
cdr3_nt: TGCGCCAGCAGCCCGTCGGGGCGGGGGGGTTTCAATGAGCAGTTCTTC

d_call: TRBD1
clone_size: .
j_call: TRBJ1-6
v_call: TRBV9
cdr3_aa: CASSEGDRNSPLHF
cdr3_nt: TGTGCCAGCAGCGAGGGGGACAGGAATTCACCCCTCCACTTT

d_call: .
clone_size: .
j_call: TRBJ1-1
v_call: TRBV5-4
cdr3_aa: CASSPRARTNTEAFF
cdr3_nt: TGTGCCAGCAGCCCCAGGGCCAGGACGAACACTGAAGCTTTCTTT

d_call: .
clone_size: .
j_call: TRBJ2-7
v_call: TRBV9
cdr3_aa: CASSVEIRGEQYF
cdr3_nt: TGTGCCAGCAGCGTAGAGATTAGGGGCGAGCAGTACTTC

d_call: .
clone_size: .
j_call: TRBJ2-5
v_call: TRBV28
cdr3_aa: CASSPPRSSGQTQYF
cdr3_nt: TGTGCCAGCAGTCCCCCACGCTCGAGCGGCCAGACCCAGTACTTC

d_call: .
clone_size: once
j_call: TRBJ1-6
v_call: TRBV2
cdr3_aa: CASSEAGVYNSPLHF
cdr3_nt: TGTGCCAGCAGTGAAGCAGGGGTCTATAATTCACCCCTCCACTTT

d_call: .
clone_size: .
j_call: TRBJ2-1
v_call: TRBV4-3
cdr3_aa: CASSQGRDSYEQFF
cdr3_nt: TGCGCCAGCAGCCAAGGGCGGGACAGCTATGAGCAGTTCTTC

d_call: TRBD2
clone_size: .
j_call: TRBJ2-1
v_call: TRBV27
cdr3_aa: CASSRGGASRDNEQFF
cdr3_nt: TGTGCCAGCAGTCGGGGGGGGGCGAGCAGGGACAATGAGCAGTTCTTC

d_call: .
clone_size: few
j_call: TRBJ2-2
v_call: TRBV5-1
cdr3_aa: CASSLAAVNTGELFF
cdr3_nt: TGCGCCAGCAGCTTGGCCGCAGTGAACACCGGGGAGCTGTTTTTT

d_call: .
clone_size: .
j_call: TRBJ2-6
v_call: TRBV5-1
cdr3_aa: CASSMEGSGANVLTF
cdr3_nt: TGCGCCAGCAGTATGGAGGGGTCTGGGGCCAACGTCCTGACTTTC

d_call: TRBD1
clone_size: .
j_call: TRBJ1-2
v_call: TRBV5-1
cdr3_aa: CASSPPGQLGYTF
cdr3_nt: TGCGCCAGCAGCCCGCCGGGACAGCTTGGCTACACCTTC

d_call: TRBD2
clone_size: .
j_call: TRBJ2-3
v_call: TRBV5-1
cdr3_aa: CASSLLSSGGADTQYF
cdr3_nt: TGCGCCAGCAGCTTGTTATCTAGCGGGGGCGCAGATACGCAGTATTTT

d_call: .
clone_size: .
j_call: TRBJ2-3
v_call: TRBV5-6
cdr3_aa: CASSLRAGTDTQYF
cdr3_nt: TGTGCCAGCAGCCTCAGGGCGGGAACAGATACGCAGTATTTT

d_call: .
clone_size: once
j_call: TRBJ2-3
v_call: TRBV5-4
cdr3_aa: CASSLQGKSTDTQYF
cdr3_nt: TGTGCCAGCAGCTTGCAGGGGAAAAGCACAGATACGCAGTATTTT

d_call: TRBD1
clone_size: .
j_call: TRBJ2-7
v_call: TRBV3-1/TRBV3-2
cdr3_aa: CASSPGTGPYEQYF
cdr3_nt: TGTGCCAGCAGTCCCGGGACAGGGCCCTACGAGCAGTACTTC

d_call: .
clone_size: few
j_call: TRBJ2-2
v_call: TRBV7-9
cdr3_aa: CASSRGSLNTGELFF
cdr3_nt: TGTGCCAGCAGCCGGGGATCACTGAACACCGGGGAGCTGTTTTTT

d_call: TRBD2
clone_size: .
j_call: TRBJ2-1
v_call: TRBV7-2
cdr3_aa: CASSLQAGGQNEQFF
cdr3_nt: TGTGCCAGCAGCCTCCAGGCGGGAGGGCAAAATGAGCAGTTCTTC